A selection of T cell receptor beta chains follows, all from one sample in a study of neurological immune-mediated disorders. TCRdb re-analysed the 5' RACE reads in MiXCR, keeping a single row per CDR3 protein. The sample carries more than 60,000 distinct CDR3 sequences, 3.7% recorded once. What was sequenced was PBMCs. The receptors here all came from a woman between 45 and 65 years old with multiple sclerosis. Both conserved end residues are part of each CDR3. Fields, in order: J gene, V gene, D gene, clone size, CDR3 DNA, CDR3 protein. D genes are given only for firm matches. Size is stated for part of the rows, as once, few or many counts, or as a class when the clone is expanded.

j_gene: TRBJ2-1
v_gene: TRBV6-2/TRBV6-3
d_gene: NA
abundance: many
CDR3nt: TGTGCCAGCAGTTACTCCGACTTAACTGTCTACAATGAGCAGTTCTTC
CDR3aa: CASSYSDLTVYNEQFF

j_gene: TRBJ2-1
v_gene: TRBV20-1
d_gene: NA
abundance: few
CDR3nt: TGCAGTGCTAGAAACGCCGACTCCCCCTCCTACAATGAGCAGTTCTTC
CDR3aa: CSARNADSPSYNEQFF

j_gene: TRBJ2-1
v_gene: TRBV20-1
d_gene: NA
abundance: many
CDR3nt: TGCAGTGCTAGAGCGGCGGGGAGTAGCAATGAGCAGTTCTTC
CDR3aa: CSARAAGSSNEQFF

j_gene: TRBJ2-7
v_gene: TRBV27
d_gene: TRBD2
abundance: many
CDR3nt: TGTGCCAGCAGTTTGGGAGCGGGAGGAGCCTCCTACGAGCAGTACTTC
CDR3aa: CASSLGAGGASYEQYF

j_gene: TRBJ2-5
v_gene: TRBV7-9
d_gene: NA
abundance: few
CDR3nt: TGTGCCAGCAGCTTAGGTGGTAACCTACAAGAGACCCAGTACTTC
CDR3aa: CASSLGGNLQETQYF

j_gene: TRBJ2-1
v_gene: TRBV11-3
d_gene: TRBD2
abundance: many
CDR3nt: TGTGCCAGCAGCTTAAGCGGGAGGGGGGGTGAGCAGTTCTTC
CDR3aa: CASSLSGRGGEQFF

j_gene: TRBJ2-3
v_gene: TRBV20-1
d_gene: TRBD1
abundance: NA
CDR3nt: TGCAGTGCTAGAGTGACAGGGAAGTTCACAGATACGCAGTATTTT
CDR3aa: CSARVTGKFTDTQYF

j_gene: TRBJ1-1
v_gene: TRBV5-1
d_gene: NA
abundance: NA
CDR3nt: TGCGCCAGCAAAGGGTTAACTGAAGCTTTCTTT
CDR3aa: CASKGLTEAFF

j_gene: TRBJ1-4
v_gene: TRBV5-1
d_gene: NA
abundance: many
CDR3nt: TGCGCCAGCAGCTTGGAGGCAAACCCCAATGAAAAACTGTTTTTT
CDR3aa: CASSLEANPNEKLFF

j_gene: TRBJ1-3
v_gene: TRBV9
d_gene: NA
abundance: many
CDR3nt: TGTGCCAGCAGCGTAGGGGATACCTCTGGAAACACCATATATTTT
CDR3aa: CASSVGDTSGNTIYF

j_gene: TRBJ1-3
v_gene: TRBV5-1
d_gene: NA
abundance: many
CDR3nt: TGCGCCAGCAGCGTGTCAGGGGTACAAGGTGGAAACACCATATATTTT
CDR3aa: CASSVSGVQGGNTIYF

j_gene: TRBJ1-3
v_gene: TRBV7-9
d_gene: NA
abundance: many
CDR3nt: TGTGCCAGCAGCTGGTCGGCACCCAGCTCTGGAAACACCATATATTTT
CDR3aa: CASSWSAPSSGNTIYF

j_gene: TRBJ2-2
v_gene: TRBV24-1
d_gene: NA
abundance: many
CDR3nt: TGTGCCACCAGTGATTTGGCGGGCCCCAACACCGGGGAGCTGTTTTTT
CDR3aa: CATSDLAGPNTGELFF

j_gene: TRBJ2-3
v_gene: TRBV11-1
d_gene: TRBD1
abundance: many
CDR3nt: TGTGCCAGCACAAATCCCGGGACAGAAAATACGCAGTATTTT
CDR3aa: CASTNPGTENTQYF

j_gene: TRBJ1-2
v_gene: TRBV5-6
d_gene: NA
abundance: many
CDR3nt: TGTGCCACCCGGAGGGGAAGGGGGGATGGCTACACCTTC
CDR3aa: CATRRGRGDGYTF

j_gene: TRBJ1-3
v_gene: TRBV7-2
d_gene: NA
abundance: few
CDR3nt: TGTGCCAGCAGTATCTCCGGGGCTTCCTCTGGAAACACCATATATTTT
CDR3aa: CASSISGASSGNTIYF

j_gene: TRBJ2-3
v_gene: TRBV10-3
d_gene: TRBD2
abundance: many
CDR3nt: TGTGCCATCAGTGGACTAGCGGACACAGATACGCAGTATTTT
CDR3aa: CAISGLADTDTQYF

j_gene: TRBJ2-5
v_gene: TRBV5-6
d_gene: TRBD2
abundance: many
CDR3nt: TGTGCCAGCAGCACCGGGACTAGCCGGGAGACCCAGTACTTC
CDR3aa: CASSTGTSRETQYF

j_gene: TRBJ2-2
v_gene: TRBV24-1
d_gene: TRBD1
abundance: many
CDR3nt: TGTGCCACCCACTCCGGGACAGGGAGGGCCGGGGAGCTGTTTTTT
CDR3aa: CATHSGTGRAGELFF

j_gene: TRBJ2-5
v_gene: TRBV11-3
d_gene: NA
abundance: medium-sized
CDR3nt: TGTGCCAGCAGCTCCCGGGCGGAGGGGCGCGGGCAAGAGACCCAGTACTTC
CDR3aa: CASSSRAEGRGQETQYF

j_gene: TRBJ2-7
v_gene: TRBV7-2
d_gene: TRBD2
abundance: many
CDR3nt: TGTGCCAGCAGCTGGAGCTCCGGGACTAGCGGGAGGGTTAACTACGAGCAGTACTTC
CDR3aa: CASSWSSGTSGRVNYEQYF

j_gene: TRBJ2-7
v_gene: TRBV12-3/TRBV12-4
d_gene: TRBD1
abundance: many
CDR3nt: TGTGCCAGCAGTAGGTGGACAGGGAACCACGAGCAGTACTTC
CDR3aa: CASSRWTGNHEQYF

j_gene: TRBJ1-6
v_gene: TRBV20-1
d_gene: NA
abundance: many
CDR3nt: TGCAGTGCTAGGGGTCGGAGCTCCTATAATTCACCCCTCCACTTT
CDR3aa: CSARGRSSYNSPLHF

j_gene: TRBJ2-7
v_gene: TRBV10-3
d_gene: NA
abundance: many
CDR3nt: TGTGCCATCAGGCCGGGACAAGGCGAAGAGCAGTACTTC
CDR3aa: CAIRPGQGEEQYF

j_gene: TRBJ2-5
v_gene: TRBV14
d_gene: NA
abundance: many
CDR3nt: TGTGCCAGCAGCCATAGACAGGCAGTTAGGGCCCAGTACTTC
CDR3aa: CASSHRQAVRAQYF

j_gene: TRBJ1-4
v_gene: TRBV27
d_gene: NA
abundance: once
CDR3nt: TGTGCCAGCATAGGGGCGGGGGAAAAACTGTTTTTT
CDR3aa: CASIGAGEKLFF

j_gene: TRBJ1-1
v_gene: TRBV20-1
d_gene: TRBD1
abundance: many
CDR3nt: TGCAGTGCTCTAGACCGGGACAGGGGCCTGAACACTGAAGCTTTCTTT
CDR3aa: CSALDRDRGLNTEAFF

j_gene: TRBJ2-5
v_gene: TRBV6-6
d_gene: TRBD2
abundance: many
CDR3nt: TGTGCCAGCAGTTACCGAGGACGGGAGGGGGGAACCCAGTACTTC
CDR3aa: CASSYRGREGGTQYF

j_gene: TRBJ2-7
v_gene: TRBV6-6
d_gene: TRBD1
abundance: many
CDR3nt: TGTGCCAGCAGTGTCAGACAGGGGAGCGAGCAGTACTTC
CDR3aa: CASSVRQGSEQYF

j_gene: TRBJ2-1
v_gene: TRBV29-1
d_gene: TRBD2
abundance: NA
CDR3nt: TGCAGCGTTGAGGTTGCTAGCGGGTATAATGAGCAGTTCTTC
CDR3aa: CSVEVASGYNEQFF

j_gene: TRBJ2-7
v_gene: TRBV6-2/TRBV6-3
d_gene: TRBD1
abundance: many
CDR3nt: TGTGCCAGCACCCGGAGACAGGGTAAGGTGTACGAGCAGTACTTC
CDR3aa: CASTRRQGKVYEQYF

j_gene: TRBJ2-1
v_gene: TRBV4-3
d_gene: NA
abundance: many
CDR3nt: TGCGCCAGCAGCCAGGAAGGGGTTATTTACAATGAGCAGTTCTTC
CDR3aa: CASSQEGVIYNEQFF

j_gene: TRBJ2-7
v_gene: TRBV4-1
d_gene: TRBD2
abundance: many
CDR3nt: TGCGCCAGCAGCCAAGGGCTCGGGACTAGCGGGAGCTACGAGCAGTACTTC
CDR3aa: CASSQGLGTSGSYEQYF

j_gene: TRBJ2-5
v_gene: TRBV18
d_gene: NA
abundance: many
CDR3nt: TGTGCCAGCTCACCAGGCAGTCAAGAGACCCAGTACTTC
CDR3aa: CASSPGSQETQYF

j_gene: TRBJ2-6
v_gene: TRBV20-1
d_gene: NA
abundance: many
CDR3nt: TGCAGTGCTAGAGTAGAACCCTCTGGGGCCAACGTCCTGACTTTC
CDR3aa: CSARVEPSGANVLTF

j_gene: TRBJ2-2
v_gene: TRBV7-2
d_gene: TRBD2
abundance: many
CDR3nt: TGTGCCAGCAGCTTAGGCAGCGGGAGGAATACCGGGGAGCTGTTTTTT
CDR3aa: CASSLGSGRNTGELFF

j_gene: TRBJ1-1
v_gene: TRBV6-1
d_gene: NA
abundance: few
CDR3nt: TGTGCCAGCAGTCTTACCCGACAGGTGAACACTGAAGCTTTCTTT
CDR3aa: CASSLTRQVNTEAFF

j_gene: TRBJ2-7
v_gene: TRBV4-1
d_gene: NA
abundance: NA
CDR3nt: TGCGCCAGCATCCAAGCGACAGCCTACGAGCAGTACTTC
CDR3aa: CASIQATAYEQYF

j_gene: TRBJ2-1
v_gene: TRBV7-9
d_gene: NA
abundance: many
CDR3nt: TGTGCCAGCAGCTTGGGACGGTCCGGAGGGCCGGACAATGAGCAGTTCTTC
CDR3aa: CASSLGRSGGPDNEQFF

j_gene: TRBJ2-7
v_gene: TRBV27
d_gene: NA
abundance: many
CDR3nt: TGTGCCAGCAGTTTATCTAGCCGCTACGAGCAGTACTTC
CDR3aa: CASSLSSRYEQYF

j_gene: TRBJ2-2
v_gene: TRBV20-1
d_gene: NA
abundance: many
CDR3nt: TGCAGTGCTAGAGGACCCTTTAACACCGGGGAGCTGTTTTTT
CDR3aa: CSARGPFNTGELFF

j_gene: TRBJ1-5
v_gene: TRBV3-1
d_gene: NA
abundance: NA
CDR3nt: TGTGCCAGCAGCCAAAACTGGGGGGGCAGTCAGCCCCAGAATTTT
CDR3aa: CASSQNWGGSQPQNF

j_gene: TRBJ2-7
v_gene: TRBV11-1
d_gene: TRBD1
abundance: many
CDR3nt: TGTGCCAGCAAACAGGGGGCGAAAGCCTACGAGCAGTACTTC
CDR3aa: CASKQGAKAYEQYF

j_gene: TRBJ2-5
v_gene: TRBV27
d_gene: TRBD1
abundance: many
CDR3nt: TGTGCCAGCAGTTTCTACAGGGGCGGGGAGACCCAGTACTTC
CDR3aa: CASSFYRGGETQYF

j_gene: TRBJ1-5
v_gene: TRBV20-1
d_gene: NA
abundance: NA
CDR3nt: TGCAGTGCTCCTACTACAGGGAACCAGCCCCAGAATTTT
CDR3aa: CSAPTTGNQPQNF

j_gene: TRBJ1-1
v_gene: TRBV20-1
d_gene: NA
abundance: many
CDR3nt: TGCAGGCCGGGGGCAGGGACTGAAGCTTTCTTT
CDR3aa: CRPGAGTEAFF